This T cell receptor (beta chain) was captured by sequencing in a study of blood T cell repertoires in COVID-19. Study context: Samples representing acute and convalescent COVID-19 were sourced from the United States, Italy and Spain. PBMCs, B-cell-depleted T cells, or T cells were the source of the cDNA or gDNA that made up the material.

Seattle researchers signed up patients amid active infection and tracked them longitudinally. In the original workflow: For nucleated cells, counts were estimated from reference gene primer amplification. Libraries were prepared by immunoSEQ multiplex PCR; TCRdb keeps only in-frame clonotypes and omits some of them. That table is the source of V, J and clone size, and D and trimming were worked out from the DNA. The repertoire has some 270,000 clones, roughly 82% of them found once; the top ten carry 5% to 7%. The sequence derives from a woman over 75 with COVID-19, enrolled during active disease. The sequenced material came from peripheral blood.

The DNA for the CDR3 is TGTGCCAGCAGTGTTGTCCGGGATACGAACACCGGGGAGCTGTTTTTT. This codes for CASSVVRDTNTGELFF. The J gene is TRBJ2-2, the V gene TRBV2, with D possibly matching TRBD2 (5 bases). The V end lost 4 bases, the J end lost 0 bases, and 12 bases lay between the germline ends. The germline V gene encodes CDR1 SNHLY and CDR2 FYNNEI. The length of the CDR3 is 16 residues.